A selection of T cell receptor beta chains follows, all from one sample in a study of blood T cells in healthy people across ages. TCRdb redid the calling of the 5' RACE reads with MiXCR, one entry per CDR3 protein. This sample has about 730,000 distinct CDR3 sequences; roughly two fifths occur once, and the top ten carry less than 25%. Sequencing was performed on blood. These receptors all come from a woman in her fifties or sixties in good health. Both conserved end residues are part of each CDR3. The order of the fields is J gene, CDR3 length, D gene, clone size, V gene, CDR3 DNA, CDR3 protein. The D gene is left open where the match is weak. The size of a clone is reported for some rows only, either as once, few or many, or as a class for expanded clones.

>TRBJ1-1|15|TRBD1|once|TRBV12-3/TRBV12-4
TGTGCCAGCAGTACAGACAGGGGTGCGAACACTGAAGCTTTCTTT
CASSTDRGANTEAFF
>TRBJ1-2|15|-|once|TRBV4-1
TGCGCCAGCAGCCAAGAGGACAGTTATAACTATGGCTACACCTTC
CASSQEDSYNYGYTF
>TRBJ1-1|13|TRBD1|few|TRBV3-1
TGTGCCAGCAGTGACAGGGAGGTGACTGAAGCTTTCTTT
CASSDREVTEAFF
>TRBJ2-7|16|TRBD2|-|TRBV20-1
TGCAGTGCTAATTCCGGGACTAGCGGGAGTGTATACGAGCAGTACTTC
CSANSGTSGSVYEQYF
>TRBJ2-2|16|TRBD2|-|TRBV20-1
TGCAGTGCTAGAGATCGGATAGCGGGAGCTAACGGGGAGCTGTTTTTT
CSARDRIAGANGELFF
>TRBJ1-5|15|-|-|TRBV28
TGTGCCAGCAGTTTATGGGCCCAAAGCAATCAGCCCCAGCATTTT
CASSLWAQSNQPQHF
>TRBJ2-7|12|-|-|TRBV29-1
TGCAGCGTTGTTAACACCGCCTACGAGCAGTACTTC
CSVVNTAYEQYF
>TRBJ2-3|16|TRBD2|-|TRBV7-3
TGTGCCAGTAGCTCTAGCGGGGGGGCGGACACAGATACGCAGTATTTT
CASSSSGGADTDTQYF
>TRBJ2-3|15|-|few|TRBV5-1
TGCGCCAGCAGCTTGGAGACAGAGATCACAGATACGCAGTATTTT
CASSLETEITDTQYF
>TRBJ2-3|16|TRBD2|many|TRBV20-1
TGCAGTGCTAGAGACACACTAGCGGGAGGGCCGAATACGCAGTATTTT
CSARDTLAGGPNTQYF
>TRBJ2-3|15|TRBD2|few|TRBV5-1
TGCGCCAGCAGCTTGGCCGGGGGGGCCGCAGATACGCAGTATTTT
CASSLAGGAADTQYF